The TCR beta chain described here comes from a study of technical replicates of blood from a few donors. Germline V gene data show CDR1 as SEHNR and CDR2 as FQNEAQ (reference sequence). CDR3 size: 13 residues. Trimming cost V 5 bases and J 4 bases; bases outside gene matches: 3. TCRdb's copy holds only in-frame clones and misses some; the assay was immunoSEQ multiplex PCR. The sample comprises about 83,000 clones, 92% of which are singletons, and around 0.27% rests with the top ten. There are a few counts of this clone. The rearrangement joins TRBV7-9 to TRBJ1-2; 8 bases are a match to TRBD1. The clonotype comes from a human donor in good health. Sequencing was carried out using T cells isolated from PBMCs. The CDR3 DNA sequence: TGTGCCAGCAGCCAAGGGACAGGCTATGGCTACACCTTC. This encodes CASSQGTGYGYTF.